This entry lists 26 T cell receptor beta chains sequenced from one sample in a study of T-cell memory formation after mild COVID-19. MiXCR, run by TCRdb on the 5' RACE reads, gives a single entry per CDR3 protein. The sample lists roughly 300,000 distinct CDR3 sequences, roughly 15% seen once, with 22% in the top ten. The specimen sequenced was PBMCs or a T cell subset sorted from them (not recorded which). The receptor set was obtained from a man aged 18 to 30 who had mild COVID-19 (a few samples of this study predate the infection). Cell type and time point are not known.

This clonotype was recorded many times. The chain recombines TRBV28 with TRBJ2-3, with 8 positions matching TRBD2. The V and J ends lost 11 bases and 4 bases, in that order; junction bases with no gene match: 11. The CDR3 sequence is 14 residues long. CDR1 is MDHEN, CDR2 SYDVKM, per germline. This chain's CDR3 is CAPGGPSRADTQYF. DNA for the CDR3: TGTGCCCCGGGGGGGCCCTCGAGGGCAGATACGCAGTATTTT.

This clonotype was detected only a few times. The chain links TRBV4-3 to TRBJ2-2; 12 nucleotides line up with TRBD2. Germline V gene data show CDR1 as LGHNA and CDR2 as YSLEER. Germline trimming cut 1 base from V and 6 bases from J; bases unmatched to any gene: 0. The CDR3 runs 15 residues. The chain's CDR3 is CASSQASGGAGELFF. The CDR3 DNA sequence: TGCGCCAGCAGCCAAGCTAGCGGGGGGGCCGGGGAGCTGTTTTTT.

This clonotype turned up a few times. The chain recombines TRBV2 with TRBJ2-5; no definite D call. This CDR3 comprises 13 residues. Germline values: CDR1 SNHLY, CDR2 FYNNEI. V lost 11 bases to trimming and J lost 1 base, with 14 bases between them. The DNA for the CDR3 is TGTGCCCAAAGCCTTAGGCTCCAAGAGACCCAGTACTTC. The encoded protein is CAQSLRLQETQYF.

This clonotype showed up just a few times. The V and J genes are TRBV20-1 and TRBJ1-4, with 8 nucleotides matching TRBD1. With 0 bases clipped from V and 7 bases from J, the junction kept 4 bases outside the gene matches. The CDR3 loop spans 14 amino acids. Germline V gene data show CDR1 as DFQATT and CDR2 as SNEGSKA (reference sequence). CDR3: CSARDRQGAEKLFF. The CDR3 DNA sequence: TGCAGTGCTAGAGATCGGCAGGGGGCTGAAAAACTGTTTTTT.

This clonotype was detected many times. The chain uses TRBV4-3 and TRBJ2-6; tentatively, D is TRBD1 (6 bases). The CDR3 length is 15 residues. V shed 2 bases and J shed 2 bases, with 7 bases lying between them. From germline, CDR1 is LGHNA and CDR2 YSLEER. CDR3 residues: CASSQNRAGANVLTF. As DNA, the CDR3 is TGCGCCAGCAGCCAAAACAGGGCTGGGGCCAACGTCCTGACTTTC.

CDR3 sequence (DNA): TGTGCCAGCAGCCCGGACAGGTTTGCCGGGGAGCTGTTTTTT. Its translation: CASSPDRFAGELFF. The chain uses TRBV11-3 and TRBJ2-2, with 7 positions matching TRBD1. CDR1 is SGHNT, CDR2 YENEEA, per germline. With 5 bases clipped from V and 6 bases from J, the junction kept 6 bases outside the gene matches. CDR3 length: 14 amino acids.

The rearrangement joins TRBV7-2 to TRBJ2-7; D remains unclear. V lost 1 base, J lost 6 bases, and 10 bases lay in between. This CDR3 comprises 13 residues. The germline CDR1 and CDR2 sequences are SGHTA and FQGNSA. The CDR3 coding sequence is TGTGCCAGCAGCTTAGTGGTAGGCCTCGAGCAGTACTTC. Translated, it gives CASSLVVGLEQYF. Using reference TRBV7-2 and TRBJ2-7 for the parts outside the CDR3, the full variable domain is GAGVSQSPSNKVTEKGKDVELRCDPISGHTALYWYRQSLGQGLEFLIYFQGNSAPDKSGLPSDRFSAERTGGSVSTLTIQRTQQEDSAVYLCASSLVVGLEQYFGPGTRLTVT.

V usage is TRBV6-1 and J usage is TRBJ1-1; D ambiguous. Trimming pared 4 bases from V and 4 bases from J, leaving 19 bases between. The V gene's germline CDR1 is MNHNS and CDR2 SASEGT. This CDR3 is 16 amino acids long. The CDR3 reads CASSAYLGGRGTEAFF. The CDR3 bases are TGTGCCAGCAGTGCCTATTTAGGAGGGCGGGGCACTGAAGCTTTCTTT.

This clonotype has a handful of counts. The chain joins TRBV14 to TRBJ2-7, with a possible D match to TRBD2 (5 bases). V lost 5 bases and J 2 bases, leaving 10 bases between the germline ends. CDR1 and CDR2 (germline): SGHDN, FVKESK. The CDR3 runs to 13 residues. This CDR3 is CASSLLGTYEQYF. CDR3 coding DNA: TGTGCCAGCAGCTTACTAGGAACCTACGAGCAGTACTTC.

The chain has TRBV12-3 or TRBV12-4 and TRBJ1-4; D ambiguous. V lost 6 bases to trimming and J lost 7 bases, with 9 bases between them. CDR3 length equals 12 residues. CDR3 DNA: TGTGCCAGCAGAGGACGCGGTGAAAAACTGTTTTTT. This translates into CASRGRGEKLFF.

The V gene is TRBV28, the J gene TRBJ1-1; D not resolved. Germline CDR1 and CDR2: MDHEN and SYDVKM. This CDR3 has 14 residues. The V end was cut by 3 bases, the J end by 1 base, with 9 bases between. The CDR3 region is CASSFLTTNTEAFF. The CDR3 nucleotides are TGTGCCAGCAGTTTTTTGACAACGAACACTGAAGCTTTCTTT. Looking up the rest from reference TRBV28 and TRBJ1-1 gives the full variable domain: DVKVTQSSRYLVKRTGEKVFLECVQDMDHENMFWYRQDPGLGLRLIYFSYDVKMKEKGDIPEGYSVSREKKERFSLILESASTNQTSMYLCASSFLTTNTEAFFGQGTRLTVV.

Only a few counts were recorded for this clonotype. V gene TRBV28 combines with J gene TRBJ2-3, with 12 bases fitting TRBD2. Germline V gene sequence: CDR1 MDHEN, CDR2 SYDVKM. The CDR3 is made up of 17 amino acids. Trimming took 8 bases from V and 0 from J; bases not matched to a gene: 9. The CDR3 reads CASGSTSGGPSTDTQYF. The CDR3 DNA reads as TGTGCCAGCGGCTCCACTAGCGGGGGGCCTAGCACAGATACGCAGTATTTT.

Many counts were recorded for this clonotype. The chain uses TRBV2 and TRBJ2-4; D remains unclear. This CDR3 region has 12 residues. Trimming pared 8 bases from V and 1 base from J, leaving 6 bases between. CDR1 is SNHLY and CDR2 is FYNNEI in the germline V gene. The CDR3 spells CASGYAKNIQYF. The CDR3, as DNA: TGTGCCAGCGGGTACGCCAAAAACATTCAGTACTTC.

This clonotype was counted between two and nine times. The germline gene is not matched at one end of the junction; a read error may be the cause. The chain employs TRBV7-7 and TRBJ2-3; tentative D call: TRBD2 (5 bases). The CDR3 runs 14 residues. Germline CDR1 and CDR2: SSHAT and FNYEAQ (reference sequence). This CDR3 is CASSLSPGTDTQYF. In DNA form, the CDR3 reads TGTGCTAGCAGCTTATCCCCGGGGACAGATACGCAGTATTTT.

This clonotype was counted a few times. The chain employs TRBV5-4 and TRBJ1-6; weak D call: TRBD1 (6 bases). Germline loops: CDR1 SGHNT, CDR2 YYREEE (reference sequence). The CDR3 consists of 12 residues. The CDR3 protein is CATSGGNSPLHF. The CDR3 DNA is TGTGCGACAAGCGGGGGCAATTCACCCCTCCACTTT.

The chain carries TRBV29-1 and TRBJ2-7, with TRBD1 identical over 7 bases. With 7 bases clipped from V and 3 bases from J, the junction kept 3 bases outside the gene matches. The CDR3 length is 11 residues. Germline values: CDR1 SQVTM, CDR2 ANQGSEA. This chain's CDR3 is CSAGQVYEQYF. DNA for the CDR3: TGCAGCGCCGGACAGGTCTACGAGCAGTACTTC.

This clonotype appeared many times. The CDR3 reads CSAVPAGLLGYEQYF. The DNA of the CDR3 is TGCAGTGCTGTACCCGCGGGACTCCTTGGGTACGAGCAGTACTTC. This sequence joins TRBV20-1 and TRBJ2-7, with D possibly being TRBD2 (6 bases). Germline values: CDR1 DFQATT, CDR2 SNEGSKA (reference sequence). Trimming cost V 5 bases and J 4 bases, with 21 bases left between them. The CDR3 is made up of 15 amino acids.

V is TRBV20-1 and J is TRBJ2-1; 7 bases line up with TRBD1. Germline V gives CDR1 DFQATT, CDR2 SNEGSKA (reference sequence). V trimming: 6 bases; J trimming: 4 bases; junction bases outside the gene matches: 9. This CDR3 contains 14 residues. CDR3 loop: CSATTGAMYNEQFF. The CDR3 DNA reads TGCAGTGCCACTACAGGGGCCATGTACAATGAGCAGTTCTTC.

This clonotype was picked up a small number of times. The V call is TRBV6-6, the J call TRBJ1-2, with D perhaps TRBD1 (6 bases). The CDR3 length is 20 residues. The V and J ends lost 0 bases and 4 bases respectively, with 27 bases between them. Germline V lookup: CDR1 MNHNY, CDR2 SVGAGI (reference sequence). This chain's CDR3 is CASSYSRTPMGQGQGYGYTF. In DNA form, the CDR3 reads TGTGCCAGCAGTTACTCGAGAACCCCAATGGGCCAGGGGCAGGGCTATGGCTACACCTTC.

CDR3 nucleotide sequence: TGCGCCAGCAGTGGACACCCCTCGTACGAGCAGTACTTC. The encoded protein is CASSGHPSYEQYF. The chain carries TRBV10-1 and TRBJ2-7; D call uncertain. This CDR3 contains 13 residues. V was clipped by 4 bases and J by 4 bases, with 11 bases between them. Per the germline V gene, CDR1 is WNHNN and CDR2 is SYGVQD (reference sequence).

This clonotype was seen more than once but under ten times. This chain uses TRBV6-1 with TRBJ1-2, with D maybe TRBD1 (5 bases). Germline V lookup: CDR1 MNHNS, CDR2 SASEGT. There are 16 residues in the CDR3. Trimming took 1 base from V and 7 from J, leaving 19 bases between them. CDR3 region: CASSEGGGGRMLGYTF. The CDR3 nucleotides are TGTGCCAGCAGTGAAGGTGGTGGGGGACGGATGCTTGGCTACACCTTC.

V and J are TRBV6-2 or TRBV6-3 and TRBJ1-2; D unclear. This CDR3 has 15 residues. The V and J ends lost 5 bases and 4 bases respectively, with 17 bases between them. Per the germline V gene, CDR1 is MNHEY and CDR2 is SVGEGT. CDR3 coding DNA: TGTGCCAGCAGTCACCCCCAGTGGGAAACCTATGGCTACACCTTC. It codes for CASSHPQWETYGYTF.

This clonotype was counted between two and nine times. This chain connects TRBV12-3 or TRBV12-4 to TRBJ2-7, with a possible D match to TRBD1 (6 bases). The germline V and J ends were trimmed by 1 base and 4 bases, with 11 bases remaining between them. This CDR3 spans 14 amino acids. For the CDR3, the DNA is TGTGCCAGCAGTTTAGGGGGACAACCGTACGAGCAGTACGTC. Translation gives CASSLGGQPYEQYV.

This clonotype was observed a few times. V gene TRBV27 combines with J gene TRBJ1-2; a weak D match, TRBD1 (5 bases). There are 13 residues in the CDR3. Per germline, CDR1 MNHEY and CDR2 SMNVEV (reference sequence). Deletions cut 3 bases from V and 3 bases from J, with 8 bases between. The CDR3 loop is CASSFGGDYGYTF. The CDR3 region has the DNA TGTGCCAGCAGTTTCGGGGGGGACTATGGCTACACCTTC.

This clonotype was counted many times. J is TRBJ2-7 and V is TRBV12-3 or TRBV12-4; D is undetermined. The CDR3 runs 13 residues. V was pared by 8 bases and J by 0 bases, with 11 bases between. The DNA for the CDR3 is TGTGCCAGCGGCGTAGGTAGCTCCTACGAGCAGTACTTC. Amino acids: CASGVGSSYEQYF.

The chain carries TRBV24-1 and TRBJ2-2; D remains unclear. Trimming pared 1 base from V and 0 bases from J, leaving 17 bases between. Germline V gene sequence: CDR1 KGHDR, CDR2 SFDVKD. The CDR3 sequence is 19 residues long. For the CDR3, the DNA is TGTGCCACCAGTGATTTCCCGGGCCAATCCGAGGCGAACACCGGGGAGCTGTTTTTT. It specifies CATSDFPGQSEANTGELFF.